This T cell receptor (beta chain) emerged from a study of cytomegalovirus exposure and HLA in healthy donors. General study points: The study labeled 164 TCR beta chains cytomegalovirus-associated. In a later analysis, first-cohort TCR clusters were found to tend to co-occur in the 130 or so validation repertoires.

The donors were members of the 120-subject validation cohort (separate from the roughly 700-subject first cohort). The CDR3 length is 17 residues. J lost 5 bases, V lost 5 bases, and 14 bases had no gene match. Germline V gene sequence: CDR1 SGHAT, CDR2 FQNNGV. About this clone: The antigen is undetermined.

Using immunoSEQ multiplex PCR, the repertoire was profiled, and TCRdb retains in-frame clones only, with some absent. The table includes fewer than 150,000 clones, 88% detected once. This TCR derives from a man younger than 30 in good health and CMV-seropositive. The sample comprised PBMCs. The V and J genes are TRBV11-2 and TRBJ2-5; 10 nucleotides align to TRBD1. The chain's CDR3 is CASSHRQGAGIAETQYF. The CDR3 DNA reads TGTGCCAGCAGCCACCGACAGGGGGCTGGGATAGCGGAGACCCAGTACTTC.